This is a list of T cell receptor beta chains from one sample in a study of T cell changes during pregnancy in multiple sclerosis. Here immunoSEQ multiplex PCR was the method, and the copy in TCRdb shows in-frame clones only, minus some. The sample lists about 100,000 clones, roughly 90% occurring once. The input for sequencing was peripheral blood, taken after pregnancy. These receptors were taken from a female donor with multiple sclerosis, enrolled in a pregnancy study. Each CDR3 is given with its conserved first and last residue. D genes are given only for firm matches. Clone size is stated in some rows and not others, as once, few, many or a class when expanded.

TRBJ1-1	NA	TRBV5-4	NA	TGTGCCAGCAGCTTGGAATCAGGGAAGAACGCTGAAGCTTTCTTT	CASSLESGKNAEAFF
TRBJ1-2	NA	TRBV27	NA	TGTGCCAGCGGGACACAGGGAGCTATCTATGGCTACACCTTC	CASGTQGAIYGYTF
TRBJ1-2	NA	TRBV4-3	TRBD1	TGCGCCAGCAGCGACCAGACAGGGGATTATGGCTACACCTTC	CASSDQTGDYGYTF
TRBJ1-6	NA	TRBV6-1	NA	TGTGCCAGCAGTGAAAGGGATAGGGGGACTTCACCCCTCCACTTT	CASSERDRGTSPLHF
TRBJ2-2	NA	TRBV2	TRBD1	TGTGCCAGCGTTTGGGACAGGTCAACTCCCGGGGAGCTGTTTTTT	CASVWDRSTPGELFF
TRBJ2-1	NA	TRBV9	NA	TGTGCCAGCAGCCTGGACAAAGAGCAGTTCTTC	CASSLDKEQFF
TRBJ2-7	NA	TRBV13	TRBD1	TGTGCCAGCAGCTCTACCGGGACAGAAGACTACGAGCAGTACTTC	CASSSTGTEDYEQYF
TRBJ2-7	NA	TRBV9	TRBD1	TGTGCCAGCAGCTTTTGCCCCCGGGGACAGGGAATCCACGAGCAGTACTTC	CASSFCPRGQGIHEQYF
TRBJ2-7	NA	TRBV11-2	TRBD2	TGTGCCAGCAGCTTGTATGCGGGGGGCGACGAGCAGTACTTC	CASSLYAGGDEQYF
TRBJ2-7	NA	TRBV5-5	TRBD1	TGTGCCAGCAGCCAGACCGGGACAGGGTACTACGAGCAGTACTTC	CASSQTGTGYYEQYF
TRBJ1-4	NA	TRBV11-2	TRBD1	TGTGCCAGCAGCCGACAGGGATTACCTAATGAAAAACTGTTTTTT	CASSRQGLPNEKLFF
TRBJ1-5	NA	TRBV7-8	NA	TGTGCCAGCAGCTTGACTAGACCGGCCCCCAATCAGCCCCAGCATTTT	CASSLTRPAPNQPQHF
TRBJ2-6	NA	TRBV14	TRBD1	TGTGCCAGCAGCCCCTGGGACAGGGGGTTGTCTGGGGCCAACGTCCTGACTTTC	CASSPWDRGLSGANVLTF
TRBJ2-7	NA	TRBV15	NA	TGTGCCACCAGCAGAGATAGAGGGGCGGGACACGAGCAGTACTTC	CATSRDRGAGHEQYF
TRBJ1-4	NA	TRBV5-4	NA	TGTGCCAGCAGCTTGTCGGCGGCAACTAATGAAAAACTGTTTTTT	CASSLSAATNEKLFF
TRBJ1-3	NA	TRBV19	NA	TGTGCCAGTAAGGCGGTGAGCTCTGGAAACACCATATATTTT	CASKAVSSGNTIYF
TRBJ1-2	NA	TRBV11-3	NA	TGTGCCAGCAGCTTAGCGACCGGGAAGCACTATGGCTACACCTTC	CASSLATGKHYGYTF
TRBJ1-2	NA	TRBV6-1	NA	TGTGCCAGCAGCGCCGGGACTGAAAAAGGCTGGGGCTACACCTTC	CASSAGTEKGWGYTF
TRBJ2-7	NA	TRBV7-9	TRBD2	TGTGCCAGCAGCCCCCTATTAGGGCTAGCGGGAAACGAGCAGTACTTC	CASSPLLGLAGNEQYF
TRBJ2-3	NA	TRBV27	NA	TGTGCCAGTAATAGCGATCGCACAGATACGCAGTATTTT	CASNSDRTDTQYF
TRBJ1-1	NA	TRBV7-3	TRBD1	TGTGCCAGCAGCGTCCACAGGGGAACTGAAGCTTTCTTT	CASSVHRGTEAFF
TRBJ2-1	NA	TRBV7-9	TRBD2	TGTGCCAGCAGCTTAGACAGCGGGATCTACAATGAGCAGTTCTTC	CASSLDSGIYNEQFF
TRBJ2-7	once	TRBV2	TRBD1	TGTGCCAGCAGCGCGGGACAGGGCAACTCCTACGAGCAGTACTTC	CASSAGQGNSYEQYF
TRBJ2-3	NA	TRBV6-5	TRBD1	TGTGCCAGCAGGACTCAGGGGGCAGCAGATACGCAGTATTTT	CASRTQGAADTQYF
TRBJ2-5	NA	TRBV28	NA	TGTGCCAGCAGTCCCTTGTCACGGGAAGAGACCCAGTACTTC	CASSPLSREETQYF
TRBJ1-5	NA	TRBV28	NA	TGTGCCAGCAGTTTAGCAGGTCAGCCCCAGCATTTT	CASSLAGQPQHF
TRBJ2-2	NA	TRBV19	TRBD1	TGTGCCAGTAGTCCCGCGGACAGGGTGGGGAACACCGGGGAGCTGTTTTTT	CASSPADRVGNTGELFF
TRBJ1-5	NA	TRBV30	NA	TGTGCCTGGAGTAGAGGCAGTAGCAATCAGCCCCAGCATTTT	CAWSRGSSNQPQHF
TRBJ1-5	NA	TRBV2	NA	TGTGCCAGCAGCCAATTCGGGGGGATTCCGCCCCAGCATTTT	CASSQFGGIPPQHF
TRBJ1-2	NA	TRBV28	TRBD1	TGTGCCAGCAGAGTGGGCACAGGGGGGTATGGCTACACCTTC	CASRVGTGGYGYTF
TRBJ1-3	NA	TRBV5-1	TRBD1	TGCGCCAGCAGCTTGATCGGGGCAGGGGGAGTATCTGGAAACACCATATATTTT	CASSLIGAGGVSGNTIYF
TRBJ1-2	NA	TRBV6-5	TRBD1	TGTGCCAGCAGTAAGGAGAGACAGGGGGCCAGTGGCTACACCTTC	CASSKERQGASGYTF
TRBJ1-1	NA	TRBV7-9	NA	TGTGCCAGCAGCTTAGTTTCGCTGATGAGGGATGTGAACACTGAAGCTTTCTTT	CASSLVSLMRDVNTEAFF
TRBJ2-3	NA	TRBV2	TRBD2	TGTGCCAGCAGTTTAGCGGGGGGGCTGGTAGATACGCAGTATTTT	CASSLAGGLVDTQYF
TRBJ1-3	NA	TRBV7-2	NA	TGTGCCAGCAGCTTAGTTGGGAGCTCTGGAAACACCATATATTTT	CASSLVGSSGNTIYF
TRBJ2-1	NA	TRBV28	TRBD2	TGTGCCAGCAGACAACGAGGACTAGCAGGCAATGAGCAGTTCTTC	CASRQRGLAGNEQFF
TRBJ1-6	NA	TRBV2	TRBD1	TGTGCCAGCAGTTTGGGACAGGGGAATTCACCCCTCCACTTT	CASSLGQGNSPLHF
TRBJ1-5	NA	TRBV27	NA	TGTGCCAGCAGATTCCAGGGTAAGGGCAATCAGCCCCAGCATTTT	CASRFQGKGNQPQHF
TRBJ2-2	NA	TRBV6-1	NA	TGTGCCAGCAGCAGCGGGTTAAACACCGGGGAGCTGTTTTTT	CASSSGLNTGELFF
TRBJ2-2	NA	TRBV4-1	NA	TGCGCCAGCAGCCAAGTATACAGGAAAGCCGGGGAGCTGTTTTTT	CASSQVYRKAGELFF
TRBJ2-7	once	TRBV5-4	NA	TGTGCCAGCAGGCCCTTGGGGAGCGCTCGGAACGAGCAGTACTTC	CASRPLGSARNEQYF
TRBJ1-2	once	TRBV28	TRBD1	TGTGCCAGCAGCTCGTACAGGGGGCTCGGGGGCTACACCTTC	CASSSYRGLGGYTF
TRBJ1-4	NA	TRBV19	NA	TGTGCCAGTAGTCTACAGGGTTTTCGGGAAAAACTGTTTTTT	CASSLQGFREKLFF
TRBJ1-5	NA	TRBV5-6	NA	TGTGCCAGCAGCTTGGGCTCAGGGATAAGTCAGCCCCAGCATTTT	CASSLGSGISQPQHF
TRBJ1-6	NA	TRBV9	NA	TGTGCCAGCAGCGTAAGTGCAGGGGAAAATAATTCACCCCTCCACTTT	CASSVSAGENNSPLHF
TRBJ1-2	NA	TRBV19	NA	TGTGCCAGTAGTATCTCAGGGCGTAATTATGGCTACACCTTC	CASSISGRNYGYTF
TRBJ2-1	few	TRBV28	TRBD2	TGTGCCAGCGATAGCCTTACGGGGGGGCCCAATGAGCAGTTCTTC	CASDSLTGGPNEQFF
TRBJ1-1	NA	TRBV4-1	NA	TGCGCCAGCAGCCCCGGACAGTTAAACACTGAAGCTTTCTTT	CASSPGQLNTEAFF
TRBJ1-2	NA	TRBV9	NA	TGTGCCAGCAGCCCTAGACAGGCCTATGGCTACACCTTC	CASSPRQAYGYTF
TRBJ2-3	NA	TRBV19	TRBD2	TGTGCCAGTAGTATAACGGGAGGGCCGGGAGATACGCAGTATTTT	CASSITGGPGDTQYF
TRBJ1-5	NA	TRBV7-6	TRBD1	TGTGCCAGCAGCTACAATGACAGGGGAGGTCAGCCCCAGCATTTT	CASSYNDRGGQPQHF
TRBJ2-1	NA	TRBV9	NA	TGTGCCAGCAGCGTCCAGGGAAACAATGAGCAGTTCTTC	CASSVQGNNEQFF
TRBJ1-4	NA	TRBV29-1	NA	TGCAGCGGCGGCTTGGGTGAAAAACTGTTTTTT	CSGGLGEKLFF
TRBJ1-1	NA	TRBV5-6	NA	TGTGCCAGCAGCCCGGAGGGAGACCTCGAAGCTTTCTTT	CASSPEGDLEAFF
TRBJ2-7	NA	TRBV28	NA	TGTGCCAGCAGTCCGGGACAATCCTACGAGCAGTACTTC	CASSPGQSYEQYF
TRBJ1-2	NA	TRBV29-1	NA	TGCAGCGTTGAATCCAGGGTCTCTATCTCCAATCATGGCTACACCTTC	CSVESRVSISNHGYTF
TRBJ2-7	NA	TRBV7-9	TRBD1	TGTGCCAGCAGCCTAGGGACAGGGGGAACCTACGAGCAGTACTTC	CASSLGTGGTYEQYF
TRBJ2-3	NA	TRBV5-4	NA	TGTGCCTTCCTGGATCTAGCCGGCACAGATACGCAGTATTTT	CAFLDLAGTDTQYF
TRBJ1-6	NA	TRBV19	NA	TGTGCCAGTAGTATTGCGGGGTCCTATAATTCACCCCTCCACTTT	CASSIAGSYNSPLHF